The 4 T cell receptor beta chains presented below share a single source sample, sequenced in a study of shared clonotypes between healthy human individuals. This table comes from immunoSEQ multiplex PCR, and its TCRdb copy is limited to in-frame clones, with some not included. The data contain hundreds of thousands of clones, 73% of them singletons. Material for sequencing was memory CD4+ T cells sorted from blood. Subset in this sample: CD45RA-negative fraction. All receptors come from a woman between 25 and 40 years old in good health.

This clone was recorded at least ten times. This chain links TRBV6-6 with TRBJ2-7; 9 bases line up with TRBD2. The CDR3 sequence is 13 residues long. CDR1 MNHNY and CDR2 SVGAGI come from the germline V gene (reference sequence). With V trimmed by 8 bases and J by 3 bases, 5 bases remained unmatched. This CDR3 reads CASAVAGDYEQYF. The CDR3 DNA reads TGTGCCAGCGCAGTAGCGGGAGACTACGAGCAGTACTTC.

This clone was observed many times. The CDR3 sequence: CSVDQENTEAFF. Here the CDR3 DNA reads TGCAGCGTTGATCAGGAGAACACTGAAGCTTTCTTT. This rearrangement joins TRBV29-1 to TRBJ1-1; D unclear. Trimming stripped 3 bases from V and 1 base from J, with 6 bases between. Germline CDR1 reads SQVTM; CDR2 reads ANQGSEA. The CDR3 runs 12 residues.

The CDR3 sequence: CASSPSFGRGDTQYF. The DNA for the CDR3 is TGTGCCAGCAGCCCATCTTTCGGGAGAGGAGATACGCAGTATTTT. This chain connects TRBV14 to TRBJ2-3, with a weak D call TRBD2 (6 bases). The CDR3 has 15 amino acids. Germline V gene data show CDR1 as SGHDN and CDR2 as FVKESK. V lost 4 bases and J 5 bases, leaving 16 bases between the germline ends.

The chain has TRBV4-2 and TRBJ2-3, with 9 bases identical to TRBD2. V was pared by 0 bases and J by 5 bases, with 12 bases of the junction left unmatched. Germline V lookup: CDR1 LGHNA, CDR2 YNFKEQ. The CDR3 contains 18 residues. In DNA form, the CDR3 reads TGTGCCAGCAGCCAAGATGGGGCGGGAGGGCCCCGTGGAGATACGCAGTATTTT. It specifies CASSQDGAGGPRGDTQYF.